This paragraph reports one T cell receptor beta chain. These data belong to a study of blood T cell repertoires in COVID-19. Study background: The United States, Italy and Spain provided the acute and convalescent COVID-19 samples. PBMCs, B-cell-depleted T cells, or T cells were the source of the cDNA or gDNA that made up the material.

As processed by the authors: The assay estimated nucleated cells by amplifying reference gene primers. Sequenced by immunoSEQ multiplex PCR; TCRdb stores in-frame clones only, minus some. Clone size and the V and J calls come from that table; the DNA yielded D and trimming. Of just under 60,000 clones in the sample, roughly 86% are singletons; the top ten hold under 8%. This CDR3 has 15 amino acids. The V and J ends lost 4 bases and 4 bases, in that order; junction bases with no gene match: 8. The V gene's germline CDR1 is MNHEY and CDR2 SMNVEV (reference sequence). The sequenced sample was peripheral blood. The sequence was obtained from a human donor with active COVID-19. The donor label of this sample is uncertain. The V call is TRBV27, the J call TRBJ1-1, with 8 bases that match TRBD1. The CDR3, as DNA: TGTGCCAGCAGTTCGGCAGGGGGCGAAAGCACTGAAGCTTTCTTT. Residues: CASSSAGGESTEAFF.